This paragraph covers one T cell receptor (beta chain) sequence. The sample originates from a study of Ad26.COV2.S vaccination and SARS-CoV-2 variants. The assay was immunoSEQ multiplex PCR, and TCRdb's table has in-frame clones only and misses some. The table lists 350,000 to 500,000 clones, 90% of them singletons, with roughly 3.9% in the top ten. Treatment meaning: around 19 received Ad26.COV2.S at low or high dose, single or two shots; 5 received placebo; per-sample allocation not given. Sampling happened 63 days after the first vaccine or placebo injection. The CDR3 is 14 residues long. The V gene lost 2 bases and the J gene lost 3 bases, with 8 bases spanning the gap. Germline CDR1 and CDR2: LGHNA and YSLEER.

The V and J genes are TRBV4-3 and TRBJ2-1, with D unresolved. The sequencing used peripheral blood, collected in a trial of Ad26.COV2.S vaccine versus placebo. This TCR derives from a person aged 18-65 years who received the Ad26.COV2.S COVID-19 vaccine or a placebo. CDR3 coding DNA: TGCGCCAGCAGCCAATCGGGTGGCTACAATGAGCAGTTCTTC. Translated: CASSQSGGYNEQFF.